The 25 T cell receptor beta chains below were found in one sample sequenced in a study of graft-versus-host responses after intestinal transplantation (dated by TCRdb to the early 2020s). The library was produced with the immunoSEQ multiplex PCR assay. Entries here come from immuneACCESS through TCRdb and include only in-frame sequences with V and J called. Some clones fail to appear in such tables; in the studies checked, an unresolved V gene covers under half of the shortfall, and the cause of the remainder is unknown. Counted in this sample were about 25,000 clones; around 96% of them appeared once. The ten largest make up 0.82% of the sample. Source: PBMCs, taken roughly 30 days after intestinal transplant. These receptors were collected from a human patient who received an intestinal transplant, so some T cells may come from the graft donor.

For the CDR3, the DNA is TGTGCCAGCGAACCGACTGTTGGGATTGGGGCCAACGTCCTGACTTTC. Protein: CASEPTVGIGANVLTF. The J gene is TRBJ2-6, the V gene TRBV28; D is unclear. Germline CDR1 is MDHEN and CDR2 is SYDVKM. Trimming took off 8 bases at V and 3 bases at J, with 17 bases between the two ends. CDR3 size: 16 residues.

The V call is TRBV29-1, the J call TRBJ1-2; a possible D gene is TRBD1 (6 bases). The germline V gene encodes CDR1 SQVTM and CDR2 ANQGSEA. V shed 6 bases and J shed 0 bases, with 14 bases lying between them. CDR3 length: 14 residues. Here the CDR3 reads CSVGGAIANYGYTF. DNA for the CDR3: TGCAGCGTCGGGGGGGCGATAGCTAACTATGGCTACACCTTC.

This clone was observed a single time. The J gene is TRBJ2-1, the V gene TRBV4-1; unclear D gene. Germline V CDR1 and CDR2: MGHRA, YSYEKL. V was shortened by 2 bases and J by 3 bases, with 5 bases between the two germline ends. The length of the CDR3 is 13 residues. For the CDR3, the DNA is TGCGCCAGCAGCCAATCCGGCTACAATGAGCAGTTCTTC. It encodes CASSQSGYNEQFF.

The rearrangement uses TRBV19 and TRBJ2-2; D is unresolved. V gave up 0 bases and J gave up 4 bases, with 12 bases separating them. The germline CDR1 and CDR2 sequences are LNHDA and SQIVND (reference sequence). The CDR3 sequence is 16 residues long. In DNA form, the CDR3 reads TGTGCCAGTAGTATAGAGCGGCGATTGGGCACCGGGGAGCTGTTTTTT. Protein: CASSIERRLGTGELFF.

This chain connects TRBV5-4 to TRBJ2-5; a possible D gene is TRBD1 (6 bases). Trimming pared 4 bases from V and 2 bases from J, leaving 9 bases between. Germline CDR1 and CDR2: SGHNT and YYREEE (reference sequence). The CDR3 extends over 13 amino acids. The CDR3 DNA reads TGTGCCAGCAGCCCCGGACAGCAAGAGACCCAGTACTTC. Translating it yields CASSPGQQETQYF.

This clone was observed once. The V call is TRBV7-2, the J call TRBJ2-5; maybe TRBD1 (6 bases). Trimming shortened V by 1 base and J by 0 bases, and 9 bases separated the two germline ends. The V gene's germline CDR1 is SGHTA and CDR2 FQGNSA. The CDR3 totals 15 residues. The CDR3, as DNA: TGTGCCAGCAGCTTAGGGACAGCTTACCAAGAGACCCAGTACTTC. Protein product: CASSLGTAYQETQYF.

The rearrangement joins TRBV18 to TRBJ1-1; D perhaps matches TRBD1 (5 bases). The V end was cut by 2 bases, the J end by 0 bases, with 7 bases between. The CDR3 covers 14 residues. Germline values: CDR1 KGHSH, CDR2 LQKENI. The CDR3 spells CASSPGGVNTEAFF. In DNA form, the CDR3 reads TGTGCCAGCTCACCAGGGGGAGTGAACACTGAAGCTTTCTTT.

The V call is TRBV5-1, the J call TRBJ2-7, with D uncertain. Germline V CDR1 and CDR2: SGHRS, YFSETQ. The CDR3 length is 12 residues. Trimming removed 4 bases at V and 4 bases at J, with 9 bases between. The chain's CDR3 is CASSLQPYEQYF. DNA for the CDR3: TGCGCCAGCAGCCTGCAACCGTACGAGCAGTACTTC.

The chain uses TRBV5-6 and TRBJ1-1, with no clear D. Trimming took 2 bases from V and 1 from J, leaving 6 bases between them. The CDR3 extends over 13 amino acids. Germline V gene lookup returns CDR1 SGHDT and CDR2 YYEEEE. The DNA for the CDR3 is TGTGCCAGCAGCTTCGGGAAGAACACTGAAGCTTTCTTT. This translates into CASSFGKNTEAFF.

The chain joins TRBV28 to TRBJ1-2; 7 bases line up with TRBD1. CDR3 length equals 16 residues. V lost 3 bases and J lost 8; bases outside the gene matches: 15. The V gene's germline CDR1 is MDHEN and CDR2 SYDVKM. CDR3 sequence reads: CASSFRGRGDQRGYTF. The CDR3 DNA is TGTGCCAGCAGTTTTAGGGGGCGGGGGGACCAGAGGGGCTACACCTTC.

This clone was seen only once. The rearrangement links TRBV30 to TRBJ2-5, with D tentatively TRBD2 (8 bases). Germline CDR1 and CDR2: GTSNPN and SVGIG (reference sequence). CDR3 size: 14 residues. Trimming left V 0 bases short and J 5 bases short, with 13 bases between. CDR3 bases: TGTGCCTGGAGTGTAGTAGCGGGACAGGAGACCCAGTACTTC. Amino acids: CAWSVVAGQETQYF. The complete variable domain, with remaining parts taken from reference TRBV30 and TRBJ2-5, reads SQTIHQWPATLVQPVGSPLSLECTVEGTSNPNLYWYRQAAGRGLQLLFYSVGIGQISSEVPQNLSASRPQDRQFILSSKKLLLSDSGFYLCAWSVVAGQETQYFGPGTRLLVL.

The chain links TRBV6-1 to TRBJ2-3; D is unresolved. Germline values: CDR1 MNHNS, CDR2 SASEGT. V lost 2 bases to trimming and J lost 6 bases, with 12 bases between them. CDR3 size: 14 residues. The CDR3 nucleotides read TGTGCCAGCAGTGAAAGAGTCCTTGAGGATACGCAGTATTTT. Protein: CASSERVLEDTQYF.

The CDR3 region is CASSFNTGELFF. The CDR3 bases are TGTGCCAGCAGCTTTAACACCGGGGAGCTGTTTTTT. The chain has TRBV7-9 and TRBJ2-2; D remains ambiguous. CDR3 size: 12 residues. V shed 3 bases and J shed 2 bases, with 1 base lying between them. Per the germline V gene, CDR1 is SEHNR and CDR2 is FQNEAQ (reference sequence).

The V gene is TRBV7-9, the J gene TRBJ2-5; maybe TRBD2 (7 bases). V was shortened by 6 bases and J by 2 bases, with 22 bases between the two germline ends. CDR1 and CDR2 from the germline V gene are SEHNR and FQNEAQ (reference sequence). This CDR3 comprises 17 residues. Here the CDR3 DNA reads TGTGCCAGCAGAAGGGGGGGGCCGCGTCCTAGACAAGAGACCCAGTACTTC. As protein: CASRRGGPRPRQETQYF. Complete variable domain (other parts from reference TRBV7-9 and TRBJ2-5): DTGVSQNPRHKITKRGQNVTFRCDPISEHNRLYWYRQTLGQGPEFLTYFQNEAQLEKSRLLSDRFSAERPKGSFSTLEIQRTEQGDSAMYLCASRRGGPRPRQETQYFGPGTRLLVL.

V and J are TRBV5-3 and TRBJ2-7; no clear D. TRBV5-3 is an ORF, with its function uncertain. V was pared by 6 bases and J by 3 bases, with 13 bases between. CDR3 size: 13 residues. The CDR3, as DNA: TGTGCCAGAATTACCCCCGCACGCTACGAGCAGTACTTC. Residues: CARITPARYEQYF.

The table lists this clone with a few counts. The chain is built from TRBV15 and TRBJ2-3; D possibly corresponds to TRBD1 (6 bases). This CDR3 has 14 amino acids. Per germline, CDR1 LNHNV and CDR2 YYDKDF (reference sequence). Trimming shortened V by 8 bases and J by 2 bases, and 14 bases separated the two germline ends. The CDR3 nucleotides read TGTGCCACCGGGGCAGGGGCCCCCACAGATACGCAGTATTTT. Its translation is CATGAGAPTDTQYF.

The chain carries TRBV28 and TRBJ1-2; no definite D call. V dropped 6 bases and J dropped 9 bases, with 14 bases sitting between them. Germline loops: CDR1 MDHEN, CDR2 SYDVKM. The CDR3 has 12 amino acids. The CDR3 DNA is TGTGCCAGCAGGCAGTTAGGAGGACGCTACACCTTC. Translation: CASRQLGGRYTF.

The chain couples TRBV2 to TRBJ2-7, with TRBD2 matching 9 bases. The CDR3 sequence is 14 residues long. CDR1 SNHLY and CDR2 FYNNEI come from the germline V gene. J lost 3 bases, V lost 3 bases, and 3 bases had no gene match. Written as DNA, the CDR3 is TGTGCCAGCAGTGACCGACTAGCGGACTACGAGCAGTACTTC. Translated, it gives CASSDRLADYEQYF.

The rearrangement uses TRBV28 and TRBJ2-1; D is unresolved. V shed 5 bases and J shed 9 bases, with 17 bases lying between them. CDR3 length: 14 amino acids. Germline-derived CDR1 and CDR2 are MDHEN and SYDVKM. The CDR3 protein is CASSISFPTSEQFF. In nucleotides, the CDR3 is TGTGCCAGCAGTATCTCCTTCCCGACGAGTGAGCAGTTCTTC.

This clone has a single count. The genes are TRBV9 and TRBJ1-2; 7 bases are shared with TRBD1. The CDR3 spans 17 residues. V trimming: 4 bases; J trimming: 4 bases; junction bases outside the gene matches: 16. Germline V lookup: CDR1 SGDLS, CDR2 YYNGEE. CDR3 bases: TGTGCCAGCAGCCCACACGACAGGGAGGCCACTAGCTATGGCTACACCTTC. Encoded protein: CASSPHDREATSYGYTF.

This chain uses TRBV29-1 with TRBJ2-3; D gene unclear. V was shortened by 2 bases and J by 3 bases, with 9 bases between the two germline ends. The CDR3 spans 13 residues. The V gene's germline CDR1 is SQVTM and CDR2 ANQGSEA. CDR3 bases: TGCAGCGTTGAATTGGGATATACAGATACGCAGTATTTT. Encoded protein: CSVELGYTDTQYF.

The chain links TRBV27 to TRBJ2-7; perhaps TRBD2 as D (6 bases). The V gene lost 4 bases and the J gene lost 7 bases, with 17 bases spanning the gap. From germline, CDR1 is MNHEY and CDR2 SMNVEV (reference sequence). This CDR3 is 14 amino acids long. CDR3 loop: CASSSAGLYFEQYF. The CDR3 nucleotides are TGTGCCAGCAGTTCCGCGGGACTCTACTTTGAGCAGTACTTC.

This sequence joins TRBV10-2 and TRBJ2-7; the match to TRBD2 covers 12 bases. Germline V gene lookup returns CDR1 WSHSY and CDR2 SAAADI. V dropped 0 bases and J dropped 3; count of bases not matched to a gene: 0. The CDR3 consists of 15 residues. CDR3 nucleotides: TGCGCCAGCAGTGAGTCGACTAGCGGGGGCTACGAGCAGTACTTC. Its protein is CASSESTSGGYEQYF.

The rearrangement links TRBV2 to TRBJ1-3; the D is unclear. V lost 3 bases and J 0 bases, leaving 9 bases between the germline ends. The CDR3 loop spans 15 amino acids. Germline V CDR1 and CDR2: SNHLY, FYNNEI. CDR3: CASSDEPVSGNTIYF. Here the CDR3 DNA reads TGTGCCAGCAGTGACGAACCAGTCTCTGGAAACACCATATATTTT.

J is TRBJ2-1 and V is TRBV5-1, with D perhaps given as TRBD1 or TRBD2 (5 bases each). The germline V gene encodes CDR1 SGHRS and CDR2 YFSETQ. The CDR3 spans 14 residues. With 0 bases removed from V and 6 bases from J, the gap between germline ends came to 10 bases. The CDR3 DNA sequence: TGCGCCAGCAGCTTGGGAGGGGCCCTCAATGAGCAGTTCTTC. Residues: CASSLGGALNEQFF.